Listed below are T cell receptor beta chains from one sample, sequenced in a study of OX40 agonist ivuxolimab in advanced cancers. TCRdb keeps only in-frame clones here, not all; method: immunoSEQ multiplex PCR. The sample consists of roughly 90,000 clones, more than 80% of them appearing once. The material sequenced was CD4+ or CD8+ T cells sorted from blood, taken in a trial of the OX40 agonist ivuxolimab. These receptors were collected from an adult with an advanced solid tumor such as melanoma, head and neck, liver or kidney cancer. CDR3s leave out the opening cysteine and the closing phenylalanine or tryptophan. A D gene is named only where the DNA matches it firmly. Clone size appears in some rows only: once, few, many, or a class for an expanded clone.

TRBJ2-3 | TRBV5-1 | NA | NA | ASSSLGQGSTDTQY
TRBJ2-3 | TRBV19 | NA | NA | ASSSQGGGTDTQY
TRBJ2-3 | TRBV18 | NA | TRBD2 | ASSVGLVTDTQY
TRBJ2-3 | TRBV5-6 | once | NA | ASSSGASTDTQY
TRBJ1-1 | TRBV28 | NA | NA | ASSSVPFAF
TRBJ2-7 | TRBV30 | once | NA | AWSEDGAYEQY
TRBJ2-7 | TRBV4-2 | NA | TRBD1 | ASSRAGQDEQY
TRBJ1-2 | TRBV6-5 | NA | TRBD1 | ASSGTAGSYT
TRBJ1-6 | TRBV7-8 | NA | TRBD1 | ASSFRQGGGPRNSPLH
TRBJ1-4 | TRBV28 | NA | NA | ASSLRYSGKLF
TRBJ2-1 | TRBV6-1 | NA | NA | ASARGGGPGYEQF